The rows below give T cell receptor beta chains drawn from one sample of a study of T cells in Graves' hyperthyroidism and ophthalmopathy. TCRdb used MiXCR to reprocess the multiplex PCR reads, holding one entry per CDR3 protein. The data show under 650,000 distinct CDR3 sequences, 15% to 20% seen once. Sequencing was performed on blood. These receptors all stem from a woman aged 30 to 39 with Graves' hyperthyroidism. Each CDR3 is given with its conserved first and last residue. Each record gives: V gene, J gene, D gene, clone size, CDR3 protein, CDR3 DNA. A D gene is named only where the DNA matches it firmly. A clone size is listed for some rows: how often the clone was seen (once, few, many), or a class if it is expanded.

TRBV28	TRBJ2-5	.	many	CASSSLSRGETQYF	TGTGCCAGCAGTTCCCTGAGCCGGGGTGAGACCCAGTACTTC
TRBV4-1	TRBJ1-1	TRBD1	few	CASSPNGQGNTEAFF	TGCGCCAGCAGCCCGAACGGACAGGGGAACACTGAAGCTTTCTTT
TRBV20-1	TRBJ2-3	.	few	CSAREFTGRSTDTQYF	TGCAGTGCTAGAGAATTTACAGGACGAAGCACAGATACGCAGTATTTT
TRBV5-5	TRBJ2-7	TRBD2	few	CASSWGTSGPSYEQYF	TGTGCCAGCAGCTGGGGGACTAGCGGGCCTTCCTACGAGCAGTACTTC
TRBV11-2	TRBJ1-1	.	many	CASSLSLGDTEAFF	TGTGCCAGCAGCCTCTCGTTAGGAGACACTGAAGCTTTCTTT
TRBV28	TRBJ2-3	.	many	CASSGMVWEGAPDTQYF	TGTGCCAGCAGTGGGATGGTTTGGGAGGGGGCTCCAGATACGCAGTATTTT
TRBV28	TRBJ1-3	TRBD1	few	CASSSTGTGGLGNTIYF	TGTGCCAGCAGTTCAACCGGGACAGGGGGACTTGGAAACACCATATATTTT
TRBV27	TRBJ2-5	.	.	CASKVASATETQYF	TGTGCCAGCAAAGTAGCGTCAGCTACAGAGACCCAGTACTTC
TRBV18	TRBJ2-7	.	.	CASSPPRPYEQYF	TGTGCCAGCTCACCACCCCGACCTTACGAGCAGTACTTC
TRBV10-3	TRBJ2-7	.	many	CAISESGERKISYEQYF	TGTGCCATCAGTGAGTCTGGGGAGCGGAAGATCTCCTACGAGCAGTACTTC
TRBV19	TRBJ1-3	TRBD1	few	CAGGTAHTIYF	TGTGCCGGCGGGACAGCCCACACCATATATTTT
TRBV7-9	TRBJ1-6	.	few	CASREGDSPLHF	TGTGCCAGCAGGGAAGGGGATTCACCCCTCCACTTT
TRBV28	TRBJ1-1	.	.	CASSFGRGGNTEAFF	TGTGCCAGCAGTTTCGGGCGGGGGGGGAACACTGAAGCTTTCTTT
TRBV30	TRBJ2-5	TRBD1	many	CAWSVGTGGETQYF	TGTGCCTGGAGTGTCGGGACAGGGGGAGAGACCCAGTACTTC
TRBV20-1	TRBJ2-1	.	few	CSARPYSNEQFF	TGCAGTGCTAGACCTTATTCTAATGAGCAGTTCTTC
TRBV28	TRBJ2-2	TRBD2	many	CASSASGSGTGELFF	TGTGCCAGCAGTGCCAGCGGGAGTGGGACCGGGGAGCTGTTTTTT
TRBV20-1	TRBJ1-4	.	.	CSARDVSVAGNEKLFF	TGCAGTGCTAGAGATGTGTCTGTAGCGGGTAATGAAAAACTGTTTTTT
TRBV7-9	TRBJ2-5	.	many	CASSPVAALKETQYF	TGTGCCAGCAGTCCTGTAGCGGCACTGAAAGAGACCCAGTACTTC
TRBV5-1	TRBJ2-6	TRBD1	.	CASSLGNRGIGHTGANVLTF	TGCGCCAGCAGCTTGGGGAACAGGGGGATAGGCCATACTGGGGCCAACGTCCTGACTTTC
TRBV3-1	TRBJ2-3	TRBD2	many	CASSQHYLSGAGGTDTQYF	TGTGCCAGCAGCCAACATTATTTAAGCGGAGCGGGAGGCACAGATACGCAGTATTTT
TRBV20-1	TRBJ1-1	TRBD1	many	CSAFWTGRTEAFF	TGCAGTGCTTTCTGGACAGGGAGAACTGAAGCTTTCTTT
TRBV29-1	TRBJ1-2	.	few	CSALQGRGGYTF	TGCAGCGCCTTGCAGGGTCGTGGTGGCTACACCTTC
TRBV4-1	TRBJ1-1	TRBD1	few	CASSLDRVETEAFF	TGCGCCAGCAGCCTGGACAGGGTAGAAACTGAAGCTTTCTTT
TRBV28	TRBJ2-5	TRBD1	many	CASGGQGETQYF	TGTGCCAGCGGTGGACAGGGAGAGACCCAGTACTTC
TRBV6-5	TRBJ2-7	TRBD1	many	CASSYRDRGYEQYF	TGTGCCAGCAGTTACCGGGACAGGGGATACGAGCAGTACTTC
TRBV6-9	TRBJ1-6	TRBD1	.	CASSYGTGPPHF	TGTGCCAGCAGTTACGGGACAGGGCCGCCCCACTTT
TRBV28	TRBJ1-1	.	many	CASRGAGKNTEAFF	TGTGCCAGCAGAGGCGCCGGGAAGAACACTGAAGCTTTCTTT
TRBV20-1	TRBJ2-5	.	few	CSAVLDSEPVLNQETQYF	TGCAGTGCTGTACTCGACTCTGAACCCGTCTTAAACCAAGAGACCCAGTACTTC
TRBV3-1	TRBJ2-1	.	few	CASSRVVGEYNEQFF	TGTGCCAGCAGCCGCGTCGTCGGGGAATACAATGAGCAGTTCTTC
TRBV30	TRBJ2-1	TRBD2	.	CAWLPGLAGGPNPYNEQFF	TGTGCCTGGCTCCCGGGACTAGCGGGAGGGCCTAATCCCTACAATGAGCAGTTCTTC
TRBV27	TRBJ2-4	.	few	CAVSSRANIQYF	TGTGCCGTTTCGTCTAGGGCGAACATTCAGTACTTC
TRBV5-5	TRBJ2-2	TRBD1	.	CASSLAPGQVNTGELFF	TGTGCCAGCAGCTTGGCACCGGGACAGGTTAACACCGGGGAGCTGTTTTTT
TRBV12-3/TRBV12-4	TRBJ1-1	.	.	CASRYTPGNTEAFF	TGTGCCAGCAGGTACACCCCAGGGAACACTGAAGCTTTCTTT
TRBV19	TRBJ1-5	.	few	CARETEVHQPQHF	TGTGCCAGAGAGACCGAGGTCCATCAGCCCCAGCATTTT
TRBV18	TRBJ2-1	TRBD2	many	CASSQLAADYNEQFF	TGTGCCAGCTCGCAACTAGCGGCTGACTACAATGAGCAGTTCTTC
TRBV20-1	TRBJ2-1	TRBD1	.	CSARLGQGLRQFF	TGCAGTGCGAGACTGGGACAGGGTTTAAGGCAGTTCTTC
TRBV19	TRBJ1-1	TRBD1	.	CASRIGGLEAFF	TGTGCCAGTAGAATAGGGGGCCTTGAAGCTTTCTTT
TRBV27	TRBJ2-5	TRBD2	many	CASSPLLGLAGAETQYF	TGTGCCAGCAGTCCCCTATTGGGTCTAGCGGGAGCAGAGACCCAGTACTTC
TRBV3-1	TRBJ2-1	TRBD2	.	CASSQAVSGTNEQFF	TGTGCCAGCAGCCAAGCTGTTAGCGGGACCAATGAGCAGTTCTTC
TRBV30	TRBJ1-5	.	many	CAWSLEEFVRPQHF	TGTGCCTGGAGCTTAGAGGAGTTCGTTCGGCCCCAGCATTTT
TRBV7-3	TRBJ2-5	.	few	CASSLTGGKQETQYF	TGTGCCAGCAGCTTAACGGGGGGAAAGCAAGAGACCCAGTACTTC
TRBV3-1	TRBJ2-1	TRBD1	many	CASSQGTGPSYNEQFF	TGTGCCAGCAGCCAAGGGACAGGGCCTTCCTACAATGAGCAGTTCTTC
TRBV7-9	TRBJ2-7	.	many	CASSLIGYGDYEQYF	TGTGCCAGCAGCTTAATCGGGTACGGAGATTACGAGCAGTACTTC
TRBV5-6	TRBJ2-7	.	many	CASSLQYEQYF	TGTGCCAGCAGTTTACAGTACGAGCAGTACTTC
TRBV2	TRBJ2-5	TRBD2	many	CASGLAEPLWGTQYF	TGTGCCAGCGGCCTAGCGGAGCCCCTTTGGGGGACCCAGTACTTC
TRBV4-3	TRBJ2-2	TRBD2	.	CASSQNPGLADTGELFF	TGCGCCAGCAGCCAAAACCCGGGACTAGCGGACACCGGGGAGCTGTTTTTT
TRBV7-2	TRBJ2-3	.	.	CASSLKSGGDTQYF	TGTGCCAGCAGCTTAAAGTCAGGTGGAGATACGCAGTATTTT
TRBV27	TRBJ1-6	.	.	CASSFGPGSPLHF	TGTGCCAGCAGTTTTGGCCCCGGTTCACCCCTCCACTTT
TRBV28	TRBJ2-7	.	few	CASSLYRYEQYF	TGTGCCAGCAGTTTATACCGGTACGAGCAGTACTTC
TRBV28	TRBJ2-1	.	many	CASSLTVYGEQFF	TGTGCCAGCAGTTTAACAGTTTACGGTGAGCAGTTCTTC
TRBV20-1	TRBJ1-5	.	.	CSARHARDLGPQHF	TGCAGTGCTAGGCACGCGAGGGACCTCGGGCCCCAGCATTTT
TRBV6-2/TRBV6-3	TRBJ2-3	TRBD2	many	CASSYSVGLAGGGDTQYF	TGTGCCAGCAGTTACTCAGTCGGACTAGCGGGAGGGGGAGATACGCAGTATTTT
TRBV28	TRBJ2-5	.	many	CASSLWQGLETQYF	TGTGCCAGCAGTTTATGGCAGGGGTTGGAGACCCAGTACTTC
TRBV30	TRBJ1-2	.	many	CAWSVGPGSVYGYTF	TGTGCCTGGAGTGTTGGACCCGGCAGCGTCTATGGCTACACCTTC